The text below deals with one T cell receptor beta chain. The antigen remains unidentified. The sample originates from a study of chemoradiotherapy in HPV16-positive cancers. Profiled with immunoSEQ multiplex PCR; TCRdb holds only in-frame clones, not every one. The sample includes roughly 20,000 clones, roughly 92% of them seen just once. General observations from the study: Only a couple of HPV16-positive patients supplied the functional HPV-specificity definition.

The CDR3 is 16 residues long. Germline CDR1 is SGHAT and CDR2 is FQNNGV. Trimming removed 1 base from V and 6 bases from J; junction bases left unmatched: 4. Material: blood, obtained from a patient who underwent chemoradiotherapy. The sequence derives from a human donor with HPV-associated anogenital cancer. The rearrangement links TRBV11-2 to TRBJ2-3; 13 positions match TRBD2. The CDR3 bases are TGTGCCAGCAGCTTAGTATCGGGACTAGCGGGGGATACGCAGTATTTT. It encodes CASSLVSGLAGDTQYF.